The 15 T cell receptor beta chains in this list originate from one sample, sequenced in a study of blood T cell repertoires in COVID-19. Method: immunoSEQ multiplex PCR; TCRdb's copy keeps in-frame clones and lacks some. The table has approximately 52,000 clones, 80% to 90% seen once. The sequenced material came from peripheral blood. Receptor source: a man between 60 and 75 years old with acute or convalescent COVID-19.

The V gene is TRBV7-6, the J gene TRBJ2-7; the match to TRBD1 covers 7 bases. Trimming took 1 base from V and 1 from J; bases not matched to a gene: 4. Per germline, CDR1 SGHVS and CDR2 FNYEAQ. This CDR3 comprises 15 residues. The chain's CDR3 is CASSLDTGVSYEQYF. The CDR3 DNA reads TGTGCCAGCAGCTTAGATACAGGGGTGTCCTACGAGCAGTACTTC.

The chain's CDR3 is CASSLESADTQYF. In DNA, the CDR3 is TGTGCCAGCAGCTTAGAGTCAGCAGATACGCAGTATTTT. The V and J genes are TRBV11-3 and TRBJ2-3, with D unresolved. V was cut by 0 bases and J by 4 bases, with 5 bases left in between. The CDR3 is made up of 13 amino acids. Germline values: CDR1 SGHNT, CDR2 YENEEA.

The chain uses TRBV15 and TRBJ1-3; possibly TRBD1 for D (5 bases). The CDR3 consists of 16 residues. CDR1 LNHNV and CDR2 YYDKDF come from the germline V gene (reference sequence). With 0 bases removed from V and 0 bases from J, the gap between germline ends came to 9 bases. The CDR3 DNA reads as TGTGCCACCAGCAGAGACCCAGACAGCTCTGGAAACACCATATATTTT. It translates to CATSRDPDSSGNTIYF.

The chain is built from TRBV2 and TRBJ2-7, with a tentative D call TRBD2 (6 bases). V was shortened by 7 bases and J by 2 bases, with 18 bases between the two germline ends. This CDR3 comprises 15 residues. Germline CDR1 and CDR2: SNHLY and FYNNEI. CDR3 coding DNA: TGTGCCAGCATGTTACGGGACTTATCTACCTACGAGCAGTACTTC. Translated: CASMLRDLSTYEQYF. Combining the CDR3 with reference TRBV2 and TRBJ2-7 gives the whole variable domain EPEVTQTPSHQVTQMGQEVILRCVPISNHLYFYWYRQILGQKVEFLVSFYNNEISEKSEIFDDQFSVERPDGSNFTLKIRSTKLEDSAMYFCASMLRDLSTYEQYFGPGTRLTVT.

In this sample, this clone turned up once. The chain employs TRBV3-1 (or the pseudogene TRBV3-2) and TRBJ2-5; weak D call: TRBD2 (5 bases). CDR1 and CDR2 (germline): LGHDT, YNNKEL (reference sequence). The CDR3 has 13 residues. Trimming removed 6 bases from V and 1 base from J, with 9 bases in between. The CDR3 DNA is TGTGCCAGCAGGGTGCGGGCCCAAGAGACCCAGTACTTC. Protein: CASRVRAQETQYF.

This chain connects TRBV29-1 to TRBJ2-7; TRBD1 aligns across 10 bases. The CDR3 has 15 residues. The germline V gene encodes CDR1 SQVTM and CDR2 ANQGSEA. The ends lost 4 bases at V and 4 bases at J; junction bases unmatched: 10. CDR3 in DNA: TGCAGCGTTGCCTTCGGGACAGGGGTTTCTTACGAGCAGTACTTC. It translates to CSVAFGTGVSYEQYF.

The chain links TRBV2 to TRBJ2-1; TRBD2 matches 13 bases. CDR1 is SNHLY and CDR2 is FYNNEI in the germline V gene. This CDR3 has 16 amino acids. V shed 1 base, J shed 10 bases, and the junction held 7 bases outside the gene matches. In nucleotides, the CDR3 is TGTGCCAGCAGTGAAGTGGGACTAGCGGGAAGGGGCGAGCAGTTCTTC. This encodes CASSEVGLAGRGEQFF. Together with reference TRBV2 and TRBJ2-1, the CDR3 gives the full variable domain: EPEVTQTPSHQVTQMGQEVILRCVPISNHLYFYWYRQILGQKVEFLVSFYNNEISEKSEIFDDQFSVERPDGSNFTLKIRSTKLEDSAMYFCASSEVGLAGRGEQFFGPGTRLTVL.

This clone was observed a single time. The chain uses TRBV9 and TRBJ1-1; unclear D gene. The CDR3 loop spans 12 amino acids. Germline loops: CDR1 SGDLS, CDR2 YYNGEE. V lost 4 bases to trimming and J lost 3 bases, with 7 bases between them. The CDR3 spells CASSSSDTEAFF. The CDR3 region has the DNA TGTGCCAGCAGCTCCTCGGACACTGAAGCTTTCTTT.

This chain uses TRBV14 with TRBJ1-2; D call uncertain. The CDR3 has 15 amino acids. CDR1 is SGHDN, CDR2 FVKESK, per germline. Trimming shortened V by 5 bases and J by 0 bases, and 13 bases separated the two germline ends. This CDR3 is CASSSPGISNYGYTF. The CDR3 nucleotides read TGTGCCAGCAGCTCCCCCGGGATTTCTAACTATGGCTACACCTTC.

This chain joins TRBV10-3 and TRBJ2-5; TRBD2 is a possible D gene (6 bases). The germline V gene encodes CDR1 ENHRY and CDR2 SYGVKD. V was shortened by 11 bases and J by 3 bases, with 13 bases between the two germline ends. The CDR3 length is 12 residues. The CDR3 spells CAVAGNEETQYF. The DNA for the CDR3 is TGTGCCGTCGCGGGGAACGAAGAGACCCAGTACTTC.

CDR3 loop: CASSQELSGVYEQYF. Written as DNA, the CDR3 is TGTGCCAGCAGCCAGGAACTCAGCGGGGTCTACGAGCAGTACTTC. This rearrangement joins TRBV4-2 to TRBJ2-7, with TRBD2 identical over 7 bases. The J segment lost 3 bases and the V segment lost 3 bases, leaving 8 bases of the junction unmatched. This CDR3 spans 15 amino acids. Germline assignment: CDR1 LGHNA and CDR2 YNFKEQ.

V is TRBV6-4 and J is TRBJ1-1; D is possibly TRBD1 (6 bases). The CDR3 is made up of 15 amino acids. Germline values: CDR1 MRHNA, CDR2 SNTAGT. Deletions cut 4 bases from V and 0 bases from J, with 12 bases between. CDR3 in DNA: TGTGCCAGCAGTGTCAGGGGTGGAGTGAACACTGAAGCTTTCTTT. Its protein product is CASSVRGGVNTEAFF.

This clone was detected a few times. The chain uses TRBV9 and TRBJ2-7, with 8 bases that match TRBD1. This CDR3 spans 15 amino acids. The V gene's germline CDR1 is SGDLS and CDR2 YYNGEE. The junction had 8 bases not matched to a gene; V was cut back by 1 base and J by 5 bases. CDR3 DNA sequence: TGTGCCAGCAGCGTATCGGACAGGGCGGGGCACGAGCAGTACTTC. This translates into CASSVSDRAGHEQYF. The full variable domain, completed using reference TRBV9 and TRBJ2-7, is DSGVTQTPKHLITATGQRVTLRCSPRSGDLSVYWYQQSLDQGLQFLIQYYNGEERAKGNILERFSAQQFPDLHSELNLSSLELGDSALYFCASSVSDRAGHEQYFGPGTRLTVT.

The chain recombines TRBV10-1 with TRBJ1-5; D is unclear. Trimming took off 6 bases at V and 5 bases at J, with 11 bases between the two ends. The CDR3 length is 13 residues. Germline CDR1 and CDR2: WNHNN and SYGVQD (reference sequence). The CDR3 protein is CASSAFGDQPQHF. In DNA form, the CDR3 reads TGCGCCAGCAGCGCTTTCGGGGATCAGCCCCAGCATTTT.

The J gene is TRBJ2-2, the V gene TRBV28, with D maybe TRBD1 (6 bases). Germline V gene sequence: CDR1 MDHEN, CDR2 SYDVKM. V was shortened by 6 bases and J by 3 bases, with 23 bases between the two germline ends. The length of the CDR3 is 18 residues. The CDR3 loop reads CASSRVGDGRGHTGELFF. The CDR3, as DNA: TGTGCCAGCAGCCGGGTTGGGGATGGCAGGGGACACACCGGGGAGCTGTTTTTT.